This TCR beta chain was retrieved from a study of blood T cell repertoires in COVID-19. Only in-frame clones appear in the TCRdb table, and some are missing; sequencing was by immunoSEQ multiplex PCR. The sample lists about 280,000 clones, about 83% occurring once. Per germline, CDR1 MNHEY and CDR2 SVGAGI. V shed 8 bases and J 6 bases; nucleotides not matched to a gene: 14. This CDR3 has 15 amino acids. The sequence came from a woman in her 40s who had recovered from COVID-19. Sequences were obtained from PBMCs or T cells enriched from blood (not recorded which). V and J are TRBV6-5 and TRBJ2-5; 8 bases are shared with TRBD2. CDR3 bases: TGTGCCAGCCGGCCTAGCGGGCCCGGCCTAAAGACCCAGTACTTC. It codes for CASRPSGPGLKTQYF.